The text below deals with one TCR beta chain. These data originate in a study of blood T cell repertoires in COVID-19. Study context: The analysed material was cDNA or gDNA that came from T cells, B-cell-depleted T cells, or PBMCs.

Clones were sequenced by immunoSEQ multiplex PCR, and TCRdb holds only the in-frame ones, with some missing. This table has 100,000 to 150,000 clones, more than 65% appearing once. The CDR3 length is 14 residues. CDR1 is MDHEN and CDR2 is SYDVKM in the germline V gene. J lost 6 bases, V lost 5 bases, and 8 bases had no gene match. The sequence derives from a human donor in a cohort sampled during active COVID-19. This rearrangement joins TRBV28 to TRBJ1-2; TRBD1 matches 8 bases. The sequencing input was peripheral blood. The CDR3 sequence is CASSPGDRSNGYTF. DNA for the CDR3: TGTGCCAGCAGTCCGGGGGACAGGAGTAATGGCTACACCTTC.